The 11 T cell receptor beta chains below come from one sample, sequenced in a study of untreated major depressive disorder. Study results and caveats: Compared with controls, depressed patients showed more TRBV05-01 (Vbeta 5.1) usage in CD4+ T cells.

The antigens these receptors bind are not known. The protocol was immunoSEQ multiplex PCR, while the TCRdb copy is restricted to in-frame clones and leaves out a portion. The data contain approximately 20,000 clones, more than 85% of them singletons. Material: CD4+ T cells from PBMCs. The receptors were sampled from a middle-aged woman with major depressive disorder.

The chain couples TRBV29-1 to TRBJ1-1, with a possible D match to TRBD1 (6 bases). V lost 1 base, J lost 3 bases, and 9 bases lay in between. CDR3 length equals 13 residues. Germline loops: CDR1 SQVTM, CDR2 ANQGSEA. This CDR3 reads CSVEGDTHTEAFF. DNA of the CDR3: TGCAGCGTTGAAGGGGACACACACACTGAAGCTTTCTTT.

The chain employs TRBV11-2 and TRBJ1-5; the D is unclear. Trimming shortened V by 5 bases and J by 4 bases, and 9 bases separated the two germline ends. The germline gives CDR1 SGHAT, CDR2 FQNNGV. The length of the CDR3 is 13 residues. As DNA, the CDR3 is TGTGCCAGCAGCCTGGGTAAAAATCAGCCCCAGCATTTT. This encodes CASSLGKNQPQHF.

The chain recombines TRBV5-1 with TRBJ2-5; D not certain. CDR3 size: 15 residues. The V and J ends lost 0 bases and 2 bases respectively, with 11 bases between them. CDR1 is SGHRS and CDR2 is YFSETQ in the germline V gene. The CDR3 sequence: CASSLGMASQETQYF. In DNA form, the CDR3 reads TGCGCCAGCAGCTTGGGAATGGCGAGTCAAGAGACCCAGTACTTC. Looking up the rest from reference TRBV5-1 and TRBJ2-5 gives the full variable domain: KAGVTQTPRYLIKTRGQQVTLSCSPISGHRSVSWYQQTPGQGLQFLFEYFSETQRNKGNFPGRFSGRQFSNSRSEMNVSTLELGDSALYLCASSLGMASQETQYFGPGTRLLVL.

This rearrangement joins TRBV5-1 to TRBJ1-5; D perhaps matches TRBD1 (6 bases). Trimming cost V 0 bases and J 8 bases, with 12 bases left between them. The CDR3 runs 14 residues. Germline V gene sequence: CDR1 SGHRS, CDR2 YFSETQ. The DNA of the CDR3 is TGCGCCAGCAGCTTGGGGGCAGGGGAGAAGCCCCAGCATTTT. It specifies CASSLGAGEKPQHF.

This chain connects TRBV4-1 to TRBJ1-2; D is unclear. V was pared by 2 bases and J by 4 bases, with 20 bases between. The germline V gene has CDR1 MGHRA and CDR2 YSYEKL. The CDR3 is 17 residues long. In DNA form, the CDR3 reads TGCGCCAGCAGCCAATTAATGGTTGGGGTCGGAGCCTATGGCTACACCTTC. It translates to CASSQLMVGVGAYGYTF.

The gene calls are TRBV12-5 and TRBJ1-6; D call uncertain. V lost 5 bases and J lost 4, with 12 bases in between. The CDR3 has 15 residues. Germline loops: CDR1 LGHNT, CDR2 FRNRAP. CDR3 in DNA: TGTGCTAGTGGTGCGGACTCAACATATAATTCACCCCTCCACTTT. As protein: CASGADSTYNSPLHF.

The chain uses TRBV30 and TRBJ2-3; 9 bases agree with TRBD1. Germline V gives CDR1 GTSNPN, CDR2 SVGIG (reference sequence). The CDR3 has 16 residues. J gave up 0 bases and V 0 bases, and 4 bases lay outside the gene matches. The CDR3 nucleotides read TGTGCCTGGAGTGTACTTGGGACAGGGAGCACAGATACGCAGTATTTT. Its protein is CAWSVLGTGSTDTQYF.

The rearrangement links TRBV6-6 to TRBJ2-1; unclear D gene. Germline V gene lookup returns CDR1 MNHNY and CDR2 SVGAGI (reference sequence). The CDR3 runs to 8 residues. V lost 2 bases to trimming and J lost 14 bases, with 1 base between them. Written as DNA, the CDR3 is TGTGCCAGCAGTTACGAGTTCTTC. Residues: CASSYEFF.

The V and J genes are TRBV12-5 and TRBJ2-3; D is possibly TRBD1 (5 bases). This CDR3 contains 12 residues. Germline loops: CDR1 LGHNT, CDR2 FRNRAP. V was trimmed by 1 base and J by 12 bases, leaving 11 bases between them. CDR3 protein: CASGLETVAQYF. The DNA of the CDR3 is TGTGCTAGTGGTTTGGAGACAGTGGCACAGTATTTT.

V and J are TRBV6-5 and TRBJ1-2; tentative D call: TRBD1 (5 bases). The CDR3 has 12 residues. The V gene lost 6 bases and the J gene lost 3 bases, with 8 bases spanning the gap. Germline assignment: CDR1 MNHEY and CDR2 SVGAGI. Written as DNA, the CDR3 is TGTGCCAGCAGGGGCAGGGACTATGGCTACACCTTC. This sequence encodes CASRGRDYGYTF.

The chain couples TRBV5-1 to TRBJ1-6; 7 bases are shared with TRBD1. The J segment lost 6 bases and the V segment lost 4 bases, leaving 4 bases of the junction unmatched. The CDR3 sequence is 14 residues long. Germline assignment: CDR1 SGHRS and CDR2 YFSETQ. CDR3 nucleotide sequence: TGCGCCAGCAGCCAGGACAGGCTTAATTCACCCCTCCACTTT. It is translated as CASSQDRLNSPLHF.